This T cell receptor (beta chain) is from a study of CD8 T cells in Susac syndrome. Study information: Sequenced Susac syndrome patients included 5 or 6 with clinically active disease and eight in remission. Patients with Susac syndrome were therapy-naive, taking corticosteroids, with some also receiving intravenous immunoglobulin, or taking intravenous immunoglobulin alone at the time their blood was drawn.

RNA in amounts of 0.5 to 1 ug was reverse transcribed with random hexamers. Via MiXCR, TCRdb re-called the immunoSEQ multiplex PCR reads, giving one row per CDR3 protein. The sample records around 230,000 distinct CDR3 sequences, 90% to 96% being singletons. Whole-study findings and limits: Individuals included in the TCR sequencing and HLA analysis were acknowledged by the study to be relatively few in number. In Susac patients, clonal expansion was not detected in CD4+ cells.

After removal of 4 bases from V and 5 bases from J, the junction contained 13 bases not matched to a gene. The CDR3 sequence is 16 residues long. The germline CDR1 and CDR2 sequences are MGHDK and SYGVNS. Details on this clonotype: The antigen is not known.

This receptor was identified in a human donor with Susac syndrome. Sequencing was carried out using CD4+ T cells from PBMCs. This rearrangement joins TRBV25-1 to TRBJ2-5; 7 bases are a match to TRBD1. For the CDR3, the DNA is TGTGCCAGCAGTGCCCAGGGGCAACAGGGGAAGGAGACCCAGTACTTC. The encoded protein is CASSAQGQQGKETQYF.